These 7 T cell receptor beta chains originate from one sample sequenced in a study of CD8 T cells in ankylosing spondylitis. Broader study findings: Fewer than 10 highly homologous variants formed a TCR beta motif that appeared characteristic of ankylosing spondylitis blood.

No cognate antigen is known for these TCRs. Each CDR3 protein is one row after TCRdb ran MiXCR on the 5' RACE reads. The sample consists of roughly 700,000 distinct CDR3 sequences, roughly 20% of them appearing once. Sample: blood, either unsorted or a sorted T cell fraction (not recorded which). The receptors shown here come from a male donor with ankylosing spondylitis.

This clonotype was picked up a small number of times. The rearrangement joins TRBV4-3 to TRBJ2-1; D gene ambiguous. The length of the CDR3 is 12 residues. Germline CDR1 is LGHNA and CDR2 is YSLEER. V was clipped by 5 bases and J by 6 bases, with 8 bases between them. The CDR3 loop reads CASSGWGNEQFF. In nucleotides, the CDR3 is TGCGCCAGCAGCGGATGGGGCAATGAGCAGTTCTTC.

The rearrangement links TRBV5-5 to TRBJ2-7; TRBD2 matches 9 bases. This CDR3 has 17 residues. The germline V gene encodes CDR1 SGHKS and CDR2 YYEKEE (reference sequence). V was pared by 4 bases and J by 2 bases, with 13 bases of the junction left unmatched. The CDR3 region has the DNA TGTGCCAGCAGCCCGGGGGCTAGCGGGAAGATCGCCTACGAGCAGTACTTC. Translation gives CASSPGASGKIAYEQYF.

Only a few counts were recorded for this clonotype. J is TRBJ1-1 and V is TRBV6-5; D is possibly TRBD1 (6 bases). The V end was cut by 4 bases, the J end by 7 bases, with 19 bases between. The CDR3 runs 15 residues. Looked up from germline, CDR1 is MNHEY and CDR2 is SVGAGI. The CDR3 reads CASSFYGGGPGEAFF. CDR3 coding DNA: TGTGCCAGCAGTTTTTATGGGGGCGGGCCGGGTGAAGCTTTCTTT.

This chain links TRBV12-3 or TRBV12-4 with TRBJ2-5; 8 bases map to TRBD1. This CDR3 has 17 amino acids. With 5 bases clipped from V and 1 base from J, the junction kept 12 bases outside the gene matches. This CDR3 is CASSRGQGGEGQETQYF. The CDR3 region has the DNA TGTGCCAGCAGTAGAGGACAGGGCGGAGAAGGCCAAGAGACCCAGTACTTC.

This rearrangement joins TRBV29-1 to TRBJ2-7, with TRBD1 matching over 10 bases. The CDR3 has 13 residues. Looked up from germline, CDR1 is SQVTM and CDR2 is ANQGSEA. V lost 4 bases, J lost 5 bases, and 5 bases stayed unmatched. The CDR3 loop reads CSVAGTGVDEQYF. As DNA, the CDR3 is TGCAGCGTTGCCGGGACAGGGGTCGACGAGCAGTACTTC.

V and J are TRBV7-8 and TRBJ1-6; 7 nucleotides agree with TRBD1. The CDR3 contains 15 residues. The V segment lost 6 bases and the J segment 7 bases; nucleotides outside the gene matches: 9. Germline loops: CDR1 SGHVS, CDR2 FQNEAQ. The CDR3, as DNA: TGTGCCAGCAGTCAGACGAACAGGGGCAATTCACCCCTCCACTTT. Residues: CASSQTNRGNSPLHF.

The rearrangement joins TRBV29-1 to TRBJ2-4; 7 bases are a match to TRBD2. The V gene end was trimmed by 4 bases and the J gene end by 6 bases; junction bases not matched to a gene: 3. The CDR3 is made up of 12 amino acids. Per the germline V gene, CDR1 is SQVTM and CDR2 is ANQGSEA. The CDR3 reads CSVVLALNIQYF. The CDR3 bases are TGCAGCGTTGTACTAGCGTTAAACATTCAGTACTTC.